Below, one TCR beta chain is given with its context. The sample belongs to a study of blood T cell repertoires in COVID-19. From germline, CDR1 is MNHEY and CDR2 SVGAGI. The CDR3 is 13 residues long. The ends were cut back, 7 bases at V and 5 bases at J, with 11 bases in the middle. Measured with immunoSEQ multiplex PCR; TCRdb has only the in-frame clones, and not every one. This table has roughly 140,000 clones, about four fifths appearing once. The V and J genes are TRBV6-5 and TRBJ1-4; unclear D gene. The receptor was derived from a man in his 70s with acute or convalescent COVID-19. The sequenced sample consisted of peripheral blood. In DNA form, the CDR3 reads TGTGCCAGCACGAGAGGGATCAATGAAAAACTGTTTTTT. It yields the protein CASTRGINEKLFF.